This TCR beta chain was captured in a study of blood T cell repertoires in COVID-19. Study information: Specimens from acute and convalescent COVID-19 originated in the United States, Italy and Spain.

All enrollees were roughly 18 to 90 years old and from approximately 25 US areas. Allocation to cohorts depended on clinical history reported by the participants. V was pared by 6 bases and J by 1 base, with 10 bases between. The germline CDR1 and CDR2 sequences are SNHLY and FYNNEI. This CDR3 has 14 residues. Authors' analysis steps: How many nucleated cells were present was estimated from reference gene primer amplification. The method was immunoSEQ multiplex PCR; TCRdb's version includes in-frame clones alone and lacks a portion of them. V, J and clone size are those of that table, while D and trimming were read from the DNA. The sample holds approximately 300,000 clones, over 75% seen once.

Sequencing used PBMCs or T cells enriched from blood (not recorded which). The V gene is TRBV2, the J gene TRBJ1-5; no clear D. This receptor was identified in a woman between 18 and 29 years old who had recovered from COVID-19. CDR3 sequence (DNA): TGTGCCAGCAGAGATAGCGGGAGCAATCAGCCCCAGCATTTT. Protein: CASRDSGSNQPQHF.